The text below deals with one T cell receptor beta chain. The germline V gene encodes CDR1 SGHDN and CDR2 FVKESK. V was shortened by 2 bases and J by 5 bases, with 6 bases between the two germline ends. This CDR3 has 12 amino acids. This sample was included in a study of CD8 T cells in Susac syndrome. As for the study in general: Clinically active disease was present in six of the sequenced Susac syndrome patients. About 8 of these patients were in remission. Intravenous immunoglobulin alone or corticosteroids were being given to patients with Susac syndrome at blood draw, unless they were therapy-naive.

When the RNA was reverse transcribed, random hexamers were used with an input of about 0.5 to 1 ug. The method of amplification for TCR beta CDR3 was immunoSEQ multiplex PCR, covering 54 Vbeta and 13 Jbeta. TCRdb reprocessed the immunoSEQ multiplex PCR reads via MiXCR and lists one record per CDR3 protein. The sample carries about 110,000 distinct CDR3 sequences, less than 95% recorded once. The sample comprised CD8+ T cells from PBMCs. This clonotype originated in a human donor with Susac syndrome. The chain combines TRBV14 with TRBJ1-1; D is unclear. The CDR3 nucleotides read TGTGCCAGCAGCCAATTTCGTACTGAAGCTTTCTTT. It translates to CASSQFRTEAFF.